The T cell receptor (beta chain) under discussion was sequenced for a study of T cell responses to AZD1222 COVID-19 vaccine. Assay: immunoSEQ multiplex PCR; the TCRdb copy retains only in-frame clones and omits some. The repertoire consists of about 55,000 clones, with 87% occurring once and the leading ten covering 3% to 4.5%. This CDR3 has 15 amino acids. Germline CDR1 and CDR2: KGHDR and SFDVKD. J lost 2 bases, V lost 4 bases, and 4 bases had no gene match. The source material was peripheral blood, sampled on day 0 of AZD1222 vaccination. This chain joins TRBV24-1 and TRBJ1-5; 7 bases agree with TRBD1. The clonotype originates from an adult in good health. Written as DNA, the CDR3 is TGTGCCACCAGTGACCACAGGGGTGGCAATCAGCCCCAGCATTTT. Protein: CATSDHRGGNQPQHF.